This record concerns one T cell receptor beta chain sequence. The antigen remains undetermined. The CDR3 loop spans 14 amino acids. V was shortened by 0 bases and J by 4 bases, with 10 bases between the two germline ends. In germline, CDR1 is SGDLS, CDR2 YYNGEE. Method: immunoSEQ multiplex PCR; TCRdb's copy keeps in-frame clones and lacks some. This sample has under 40,000 clones, with approximately 67% found just once. The data were taken from a study of vaccination effects on CD4 cells after COVID-19. The overall study: ViraFEST assay sequencing came after antigen-specific CD4+ T cells were expanded with viral peptide pools.

Study-level findings and limits: In the study, convalescent patients were few, and early post-infection timepoints were absent.

CD4+ T cell isolation took place after nine to eleven days of culture. The J gene is TRBJ1-1, the V gene TRBV9, with D maybe TRBD1 (5 bases). The TCR sequence derives from a human donor who received a COVID-19 vaccine. The sequencing here drew on CD4+ T cells from PBMCs cultured without peptide, taken before COVID-19 vaccination. The CDR3 coding sequence is TGTGCCAGCAGCGTAGGACCCACAGGCACTGAAGCTTTCTTT. Its translation is CASSVGPTGTEAFF.